This T cell receptor (beta chain) was identified in a study of blood T cells in healthy people across ages. Regarding the study as a whole: The study found more naive CD4+ cells and higher diversity in long-lived than aged donors. TCR beta diversity was tightly associated with the proportion of naive T cells. Since the PBMCs were unsorted, naive and antigen-experienced cells could not be conclusively compared.

This clonotype was detected only a few times. Antigen unknown. Primed by a sample-barcoded 5' primer and a J-beta primer mix, a second PCR proceeded for 7 to 11 cycles. MiXCR, run by TCRdb on the 5' RACE reads, gives a single entry per CDR3 protein. The data contain 630,000 or so distinct CDR3 sequences, about 30% of them singletons. V lost 6 bases to trimming and J lost 0 bases, with 20 bases between them. CDR3 length: 17 residues. Germline CDR1 is SGHTA and CDR2 is FQGNSA. This TCR was sampled from a woman older than 75 in good health. The sample was blood. The chain recombines TRBV7-2 with TRBJ2-5; D may be TRBD2 (6 bases). The CDR3, as DNA: TGTGCCAGCAGGGCGGGGTGGGCAGGGAGGTACCAAGAGACCCAGTACTTC. Residues: CASRAGWAGRYQETQYF.